The present entry profiles one T cell receptor (beta chain) with its context. This clone's antigen is unknown. Per-nucleotide qualities are absent, and no much larger clonotype sits a single base away. TCR CDR3 regions were amplified from genomic DNA by multiplex PCR using the deep immunoSEQ assay. Extracted genomic DNA from each cell subset was spread evenly across all wells of several immunoSEQ 96-well plates, with each plate serving as a replicate. Each replicate PCR for sorted subsets received approximately 200 ng genomic DNA, equal to around 32,000 T cell genomes. Purified libraries were measured with a Qubit 3.0 fluorometer, size-checked on a Bioanalyzer 2100, and measured again with the KAPA Library Quantification kit. Each immunoSEQ 96-well plate was sequenced on its own single-read 150-cycle Illumina NextSeq 550 flow cell. In the source study's methods: The immunoSEQ output contained only junctional sequences without quality scores, so filtering could not match that applied to full-length reads. To assign V/J genes and CDR3, sequences were annotated using PyIR, a Python wrapper for IgBLAST v1.9, with IMGT germline references. Reads were removed for weak V/J assignments (E-value above 1e-6), missing CDR3, stop codons, out-of-frame junctions, or ambiguous translated residues. A V3J clonotype was defined by an identical inferred V gene, J gene, and CDR3 amino acid sequence. Percentage overlap between repertoires was calculated by dividing the number of shared unique clonotypes by the size of the smaller repertoire. Repertoire richness was assessed with RTK rarefaction, the Chao1 estimator, and Recon v2.1 estimates of unobserved clonotypes. Generation probabilities were computed with OLGA for all TCRbeta clonotypes obtained by the gDNA method from four donors. The source is immuneACCESS, and TCRdb retained only in-frame sequences with V and J called. Part of the clones is not carried over; for the studies checked, unresolved V genes explain less than half of this, and the remainder is unexplained. D and trimming come from the DNA, and the V and J calls and clone size come from that table. The sample table holds roughly 2.4 million clones, of which 90% to 96% were seen once. Around 0.13% of the sample comes from the top ten.

These data are taken from a study of shared clonotypes between healthy human individuals (dated by TCRdb to the early 2020s). Regarding the study in general: A couple of women and three men aged 18 to 49 years were included in the cohort. For each donor, three plates each were used for CD4 naive and CD4 memory, two plates were used for CD8 naive, and one plate was used for CD8 memory. To estimate repertoire size and how much clonotype sharing occurs between individuals, the study deeply sequenced the blood TCR repertoires of 4 to 6 healthy adults. Different laboratories and diverse techniques were used to prepare libraries and sequence TCR repertoires, to increase sequencing depth and limit assay-specific biases. Between about 0.8 and 9 billion PBMCs per donor were obtained by leukapheresis. Points the paper makes about the study in general: Based on pairwise subsampling, the degree of clonotype sharing among donors was expected to be affected by sequencing depth. Rarefaction of sorted-subset datasets indicated incomplete sequencing despite the large sequencing depth. Sampling was limited to blood, and TCR repertoires in tissue likely differ from TCR repertoires in blood. Compared with non-shared clonotypes, clonotypes shared by all four sorted-subset donors had higher generation probabilities. Larger estimated clonotype richness was generally found for naive subsets than for memory subsets. Across several donors, 4.5% to 6.5% of naive CD4, around 3.3% of naive CD8, 2.3% of memory CD4, and around 0.4% of memory CD8 clonotypes were shared. Because the study included a small number of donors, the genetic and exposure-history diversity represented was limited.

Reading the germline V gene gives CDR1 SNHLY and CDR2 FYNNEI. V is pared back by 1 base and J by 0 bases, with 4 bases lying between the germline termini. Including cysteine and phenylalanine, the CDR3 has 14 amino acids. Just the 42-base CDR3 DNA is kept, in frame starting at base 1. The donors were healthy, HIV-negative adults with no recently reported acute infections or vaccinations. All donors were Caucasian adults living in Nashville, Tennessee, USA. Magnetic negative selection was used to enrich CD4+ T cells, after which naive cells were positively selected on CD45RA and the negative fraction became the memory subset. After blood collection by leukapheresis, PBMCs were isolated using Ficoll-Histopaque density gradient centrifugation and then cryopreserved in the vapor phase of liquid nitrogen. Analytical flow cytometry was used to check the purity and quantity of every magnetically sorted T cell population. Genomic DNA was isolated from every sorted fraction and measured by UV absorbance on a Nanodrop 2000c.

The chain was built from TRBV2 and TRBJ2-1; no D gene call is confident. The sequence came from a man younger than 30 in good health. The sample comprised naive CD4+ T cells sorted from blood. This specimen's cell subset or site label, per the study, means: CD45RA+ positively selected. In nucleotides, the sequence is TGTGCCAGCAGTGAAGGGACCTCCTACAATGAGCAGTTCTTC. Its product reads: CASSEGTSYNEQFF.